This T cell receptor beta chain originates from a study of shared clonotypes between healthy human individuals. The V gene lost 4 bases and the J gene lost 5 bases, with 11 bases spanning the gap. CDR1 SEHNR and CDR2 FQNEAQ come from the germline V gene (reference sequence). CDR3 length: 13 amino acids. Remarks on this clone: The antigen is undetermined.

Deep level was the assay's run setting. Genomic DNA of every subset was divided equally among multiple immunoSEQ plates. Some clones are missing from TCRdb's copy, which holds only in-frame ones; the method was immunoSEQ multiplex PCR. Of roughly 2.6 million clones in the sample, over 85% were seen once. Free of recent acute infections or vaccinations, the donors were healthy HIV-negative adults. Whole-study findings and limits: Only blood was sampled; tissue repertoires likely differ.

The sample taken for sequencing was naive CD4+ T cells sorted from blood. Subset: CD45RA+ positively selected. The clonotype was recovered from a man aged 18 to 30 in good health. The J gene is TRBJ2-5, the V gene TRBV7-9; TRBD1 is a possible D gene (5 bases). The CDR3 nucleotides read TGTGCCAGCAGCTGGGGCTCCGGGGAGACCCAGTACTTC. Residues: CASSWGSGETQYF.